The T cell receptor beta chain described here comes from a study of shared clonotypes between healthy human individuals. After removal of 1 base from V and 4 bases from J, the junction contained 3 bases not matched to a gene. The CDR3 runs 16 residues. CDR1 SEHNR and CDR2 FQNEAQ come from the germline V gene (reference sequence). Naive CD45RA+ and memory CD45RA-negative subsets were split from CD4+ cells. The assay was immunoSEQ multiplex PCR, and TCRdb's table has in-frame clones only and misses some. This table holds approximately 1.4 million clones, under 99% found once. The chain recombines TRBV7-9 with TRBJ2-1, with 11 bases lining up with TRBD2. The clonotype comes from a man under 40 in good health. Sequencing was performed on naive CD4+ T cells sorted from blood. Described subset: CD45RA+ positively selected. This chain's CDR3 is CASSLVGTSGYNEQFF. In nucleotides, the CDR3 is TGTGCCAGCAGCTTAGTAGGGACTAGCGGTTACAATGAGCAGTTCTTC.